Presented here are 14 T cell receptor beta chains from one specimen sequenced in a study of vaccination and CD4 T cells after COVID-19. No antigen is known for these receptors. Treatment denoted: roughly ten-day PBMC culture with coronavirus spike peptide pools or control peptides (ViraFEST assay). Sequencing of the DNA from cultured CD4+ T cells was carried out with the Oncomine TCR Beta short-read assay. One entry per CDR3 protein results from TCRdb running MiXCR on the PCR reads. Among 13,000 to 15,000 distinct CDR3 sequences listed, 53% were seen once. This material consisted of CD4+ T cells from blood, cultured in vitro, taken before SARS-CoV-2 vaccination. The receptors come from a human donor who had recovered from COVID-19.

This clonotype was seen only a few times. DNA of the CDR3: TGCAGTGCTATGAAGCCGGAGGGGCGGAGGAGGAATTCACCCCTCCACTTT. Translating it yields CSAMKPEGRRRNSPLHF. The chain couples TRBV20-1 to TRBJ1-6; D may be TRBD1 (5 bases). CDR3 length: 17 residues. The V gene lost 4 bases and the J gene lost 7 bases, with 23 bases spanning the gap. Looked up from germline, CDR1 is DFQATT and CDR2 is SNEGSKA (reference sequence).

This clonotype was counted only a few times. V usage is TRBV28 and J usage is TRBJ1-1, with TRBD1 identical over 9 bases. Losses at the gene ends were 8 bases for V and 2 bases for J; bases not matched to a gene: 3. Germline CDR1 and CDR2: MDHEN and SYDVKM. The CDR3 has 13 residues. The CDR3 DNA reads TGTGCCAGCCAGACAGGGGGAAACACTGAAGCTTTCTTT. Translation gives CASQTGGNTEAFF. Full variable domain (remainder filled in from reference TRBV28 and TRBJ1-1): DVKVTQSSRYLVKRTGEKVFLECVQDMDHENMFWYRQDPGLGLRLIYFSYDVKMKEKGDIPEGYSVSREKKERFSLILESASTNQTSMYLCASQTGGNTEAFFGQGTRLTVV.

This clonotype appeared a single time. The chain couples TRBV28 to TRBJ1-1; 8 bases map to TRBD1. V trimming: 2 bases; J trimming: 7 bases; junction bases outside the gene matches: 3. The CDR3 totals 13 residues. Germline CDR1 is MDHEN and CDR2 is SYDVKM. CDR3 bases: TGTGCCAGCAGTTTACAGGGGGCGGGTGAAGCTTTCTTT. Its protein product is CASSLQGAGEAFF. Full variable domain (rest looked up from reference TRBV28 and TRBJ1-1): DVKVTQSSRYLVKRTGEKVFLECVQDMDHENMFWYRQDPGLGLRLIYFSYDVKMKEKGDIPEGYSVSREKKERFSLILESASTNQTSMYLCASSLQGAGEAFFGQGTRLTVV.

The table lists this clonotype with a few counts. The chain uses TRBV7-6 and TRBJ2-7; D is unresolved. The CDR3 spans 13 residues. Germline CDR1 is SGHVS and CDR2 is FNYEAQ. V lost 4 bases and J lost 7, with 14 bases in between. The CDR3 is CASSSRIEGEQYF. As DNA, the CDR3 is TGTGCCAGCAGCTCCCGAATTGAAGGAGAGCAGTACTTC.

The genes are TRBV7-3 and TRBJ2-3; a possible D gene is TRBD1 (6 bases). The CDR3 contains 15 residues. Germline V gene data show CDR1 as SGHTA and CDR2 as FQGTGA. The V end lost 5 bases, the J end lost 2 bases, and 14 bases lay between the germline ends. This chain's CDR3 is CASSPHRENTDTQYF. As DNA, the CDR3 is TGTGCCAGCAGCCCACACAGGGAGAACACAGATACGCAGTATTTT.

The rearrangement uses TRBV12-3 or TRBV12-4 and TRBJ2-7; perhaps TRBD2 as D (5 bases). The length of the CDR3 is 15 residues. Trimming pared 6 bases from V and 3 bases from J, leaving 18 bases between. In DNA, the CDR3 is TGTGCCAGCAGCGCTAATACCGGGGTTCACTACGAGCAGTACTTC. Protein sequence: CASSANTGVHYEQYF.

This CDR3 is CASSYSQANTEAFF. The DNA for the CDR3 is TGTGCCAGCAGTTACTCGCAGGCGAACACTGAAGCTTTCTTT. The V gene is TRBV6-5, the J gene TRBJ1-1; D not resolved. The germline V gene encodes CDR1 MNHEY and CDR2 SVGAGI. CDR3 size: 14 residues. Trimming stripped 0 bases from V and 1 base from J, with 6 bases between.

The rearrangement uses TRBV18 and TRBJ2-5; 7 bases map to TRBD1. There are 14 residues in the CDR3. CDR1 and CDR2 (germline): KGHSH, LQKENI. Unmatched junction bases numbered 7, after V lost 4 bases and J lost 5 bases. The CDR3 loop is CASSLLDRAETQYF. CDR3 coding DNA: TGTGCCAGCTCACTACTAGACAGGGCGGAGACCCAGTACTTC.

The chain uses TRBV28 and TRBJ2-2; D gene unclear. CDR1 and CDR2 from the germline V gene are MDHEN and SYDVKM. Between the trimmed V and J ends, which lost 2 bases and 9 bases, there was a span of 7 bases. The CDR3 length is 12 residues. CDR3 bases: TGTGCCAGCAGTTTAATCCGGAGGGAGCTGTTTTTT. It yields the protein CASSLIRRELFF.

This clonotype turned up a few times. V gene TRBV7-2 combines with J gene TRBJ2-3, with 9 bases fitting TRBD2. The CDR3 consists of 15 residues. Germline CDR1 SGHTA, CDR2 FQGNSA. The V and J ends lost 5 bases and 3 bases, in that order; junction bases with no gene match: 6. The CDR3 sequence is CASSTRSGRTDTQYF. The CDR3 coding sequence is TGTGCCAGCAGCACCAGGAGCGGGAGGACAGATACGCAGTATTTT.

The rearrangement links TRBV2 to TRBJ2-2; no firm D call. This CDR3 has 14 amino acids. In germline, CDR1 is SNHLY, CDR2 FYNNEI. Trimming stripped 4 bases from V and 1 base from J, with 7 bases between. This CDR3 is CASSVLVNTGELFF. Here the CDR3 DNA reads TGTGCCAGCAGTGTTCTTGTGAACACCGGGGAGCTGTTTTTT. The whole variable domain, filled in from reference TRBV2 and TRBJ2-2, reads EPEVTQTPSHQVTQMGQEVILRCVPISNHLYFYWYRQILGQKVEFLVSFYNNEISEKSEIFDDQFSVERPDGSNFTLKIRSTKLEDSAMYFCASSVLVNTGELFFGEGSRLTVL.

The V call is TRBV4-1, the J call TRBJ1-5, with 7 bases aligning to TRBD1. The CDR3 length is 16 residues. The J segment lost 9 bases and the V segment lost 2 bases, leaving 13 bases of the junction unmatched. Germline-derived CDR1 and CDR2 are MGHRA and YSYEKL. The DNA for the CDR3 is TGCGCCAGCAGCCAAACCGGGACAGCGGTTGGTCTGCCCCAGCATTTT. Translating it yields CASSQTGTAVGLPQHF.

This clonotype was seen more than once but under ten times. This chain connects TRBV7-9 to TRBJ2-3; 7 bases are a match to TRBD1. V lost 6 bases to trimming and J lost 2 bases; unmatched junction nucleotides: 5. Germline V gene sequence: CDR1 SEHNR, CDR2 FQNEAQ (reference sequence). The CDR3 length is 14 residues. CDR3 in DNA: TGTGCCAGCAGGCCAGGGGGAATCACAGATACGCAGTATTTT. Residues: CASRPGGITDTQYF.

This clonotype was detected a few times. The chain joins TRBV7-6 to TRBJ1-3; 10 nucleotides line up with TRBD1. V shed 0 bases and J 8 bases; nucleotides not matched to a gene: 4. This CDR3 is built from 15 residues. Germline CDR1 SGHVS, CDR2 FNYEAQ. Written as DNA, the CDR3 is TGTGCCAGCAGCTTAGCGGGGACAGGGGTGGACACCATATATTTT. Protein product: CASSLAGTGVDTIYF.